The present entry profiles one TCR beta chain with its context. The sample belongs to a study of tumor T cells in aggressive B-cell lymphoma. This table comes from immunoSEQ multiplex PCR, and its TCRdb copy is limited to in-frame clones, with some not included. This sample has under 2,500 clones, with 81% found just once. The V end lost 7 bases, the J end lost 3 bases, and 6 bases lay between the germline ends. This CDR3 comprises 11 residues. Germline V lookup: CDR1 SNHLY, CDR2 FYNNEI. The origin of this receptor is an adult with diffuse large B cell lymphoma. Sequencing was performed on tumor tissue. This chain links TRBV2 with TRBJ1-1, with unresolved D. CDR3 sequence (DNA): TGTGCCAGCACCGGGTACACTGAAGCTTTCTTT. This sequence encodes CASTGYTEAFF.